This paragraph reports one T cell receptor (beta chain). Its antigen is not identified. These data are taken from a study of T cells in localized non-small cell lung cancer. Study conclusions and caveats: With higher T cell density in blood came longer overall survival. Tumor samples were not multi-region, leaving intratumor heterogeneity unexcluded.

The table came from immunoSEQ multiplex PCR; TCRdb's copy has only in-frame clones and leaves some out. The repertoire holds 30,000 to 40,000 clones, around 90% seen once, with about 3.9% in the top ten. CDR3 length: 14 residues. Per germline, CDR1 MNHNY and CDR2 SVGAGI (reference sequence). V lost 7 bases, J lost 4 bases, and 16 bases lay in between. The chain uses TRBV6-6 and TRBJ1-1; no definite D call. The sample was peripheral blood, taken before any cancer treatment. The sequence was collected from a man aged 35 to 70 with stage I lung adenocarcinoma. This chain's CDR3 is CASTLILDGTEAFF. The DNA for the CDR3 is TGTGCCAGCACCCTCATCCTGGACGGCACTGAAGCTTTCTTT.